These 28 T cell receptor beta chains share one sample of origin, sequenced in a study of blood T cell repertoires in COVID-19. TCRdb's table, derived via immunoSEQ multiplex PCR, lists solely in-frame clones and lacks some. The data contain tens of thousands of clones, approximately 94% of them seen just once; the ten biggest clones take up roughly 4%. Source material: peripheral blood. Receptors originate from a human donor with active COVID-19. The donor label of this sample is uncertain.

The gene calls are TRBV9 and TRBJ1-1, with unresolved D. V was trimmed by 3 bases and J by 1 base, leaving 10 bases between them. The CDR3 loop spans 14 amino acids. CDR1 and CDR2 (germline): SGDLS, YYNGEE. The CDR3 DNA reads as TGTGCCAGCAGCGCCCCCCCAGGGAACACTGAAGCTTTCTTT. Its protein is CASSAPPGNTEAFF.

The J gene is TRBJ2-3, the V gene TRBV5-1; D perhaps matches TRBD2 (5 bases). This CDR3 contains 17 residues. From germline, CDR1 is SGHRS and CDR2 YFSETQ. V dropped 4 bases and J dropped 6 bases, with 24 bases sitting between them. DNA for the CDR3: TGCGCCAGCAGCGGAGGCCTCGGGAACCGGATGAGGGATACGCAGTATTTT. It yields the protein CASSGGLGNRMRDTQYF.

Within the sample, this clone is medium-sized. The chain carries TRBV28 and TRBJ2-7, with unresolved D. The V gene's germline CDR1 is MDHEN and CDR2 SYDVKM. The CDR3 length is 12 residues. The V gene lost 5 bases and the J gene lost 2 bases, with 7 bases spanning the gap. The CDR3 bases are TGTGCCAGCAGTCCGCGCGCCTACGAGCAGTACTTC. Its protein is CASSPRAYEQYF.

The chain links TRBV5-1 to TRBJ1-3; TRBD1 aligns across 7 bases. Unmatched junction bases numbered 3, after V lost 6 bases and J lost 0 bases. Germline lookup yields CDR1 SGHRS and CDR2 YFSETQ. The CDR3 consists of 14 residues. The CDR3 DNA is TGCGCCAGCATGACAGGGAGCTCTGGAAACACCATATATTTT. Amino acids: CASMTGSSGNTIYF.

The chain joins TRBV6-5 to TRBJ2-7; 7 bases are a match to TRBD2. Germline V CDR1 and CDR2: MNHEY, SVGAGI. The length of the CDR3 is 14 residues. With 7 bases clipped from V and 6 bases from J, the junction kept 12 bases outside the gene matches. CDR3 DNA sequence: TGTGCCAGCACAAACGAGGGAGGGCCCCCCGAGCAGTACTTC. This translates into CASTNEGGPPEQYF.

V is TRBV5-4 and J is TRBJ2-5, with 13 bases fitting TRBD2. Germline V gene lookup returns CDR1 SGHNT and CDR2 YYREEE (reference sequence). This CDR3 is built from 14 residues. The trim removed 0 bases at V and 7 bases at J, leaving 0 bases unmatched. CDR3 sequence (DNA): TGTGCCAGCAGCTTGGGACTAGCGGGAGGGACCCAGTACTTC. Its protein product is CASSLGLAGGTQYF.

The chain is built from TRBV28 and TRBJ1-5; 10 bases fit TRBD1. Germline values: CDR1 MDHEN, CDR2 SYDVKM. This CDR3 has 16 residues. Unmatched junction bases numbered 5, after V lost 6 bases and J lost 0 bases. CDR3: CASRDRGLFSNQPQHF. The CDR3 DNA is TGTGCCAGCAGAGACAGGGGGCTTTTTAGCAATCAGCCCCAGCATTTT.

This clone was recorded only once. V and J are TRBV5-1 and TRBJ2-7, with D hard to call. Germline V CDR1 and CDR2: SGHRS, YFSETQ. The CDR3 sequence is 12 residues long. V was clipped by 4 bases and J by 0 bases, with 5 bases between them. The CDR3 reads CASSASSYEQYF. The CDR3 nucleotides are TGCGCCAGCAGCGCGAGCTCCTACGAGCAGTACTTC. Supplemented by reference TRBV5-1 and TRBJ2-7, the full variable domain reads KAGVTQTPRYLIKTRGQQVTLSCSPISGHRSVSWYQQTPGQGLQFLFEYFSETQRNKGNFPGRFSGRQFSNSRSEMNVSTLELGDSALYLCASSASSYEQYFGPGTRLTVT.

This chain uses TRBV7-8 with TRBJ2-3; TRBD2 agrees at 7 bases. The CDR3 is 13 amino acids. With V trimmed by 5 bases and J by 10 bases, 9 bases remained unmatched. Germline loops: CDR1 SGHVS, CDR2 FQNEAQ. The CDR3 DNA sequence: TGTGCCAGCAGCCTGGGCGGAGGGAGGGCGCAGTATTTT. Its protein product is CASSLGGGRAQYF.

The chain is built from TRBV19 and TRBJ2-7, with 7 bases that match TRBD1. V gave up 2 bases and J gave up 3 bases; unmatched junction bases: 4. The germline gives CDR1 LNHDA, CDR2 SQIVND (reference sequence). This CDR3 is built from 14 residues. The chain's CDR3 is CASSISGTVYEQYF. CDR3 in DNA: TGTGCCAGTAGTATATCAGGGACAGTCTACGAGCAGTACTTC.

V and J are TRBV19 and TRBJ1-3; the match to TRBD1 covers 8 bases. Germline CDR1 is LNHDA and CDR2 is SQIVND (reference sequence). The length of the CDR3 is 13 residues. The V segment lost 5 bases and the J segment 11 bases; nucleotides outside the gene matches: 8. CDR3 sequence reads: CASSPGQVTAIYF. For the CDR3, the DNA is TGTGCCAGTAGTCCGGGACAGGTAACCGCCATATATTTT.

This chain uses TRBV5-4 with TRBJ2-7; 9 bases are a match to TRBD1. The V gene's germline CDR1 is SGHNT and CDR2 YYREEE (reference sequence). Trimming took 4 bases from V and 0 from J; bases not matched to a gene: 11. CDR3 length: 17 amino acids. As DNA, the CDR3 is TGTGCCAGCAGCCTTTCTTCCGGGACAGGGCCCTCCTACGAGCAGTACTTC. It yields the protein CASSLSSGTGPSYEQYF. The variable domain in full, with the rest retrieved from reference TRBV5-4 and TRBJ2-7, is ETGVTQSPTHLIKTRGQQVTLRCSSQSGHNTVSWYQQALGQGPQFIFQYYREEENGRGNFPPRFSGLQFPNYSSELNVNALELDDSALYLCASSLSSGTGPSYEQYFGPGTRLTVT.

The V and J genes are TRBV6-5 and TRBJ1-5, with a weak D call TRBD1 (5 bases). V was pared by 0 bases and J by 3 bases, with 12 bases between. The CDR3 contains 16 residues. Germline CDR1 is MNHEY and CDR2 is SVGAGI. The DNA of the CDR3 is TGTGCCAGCAGTTACTCTGGGGCAGGACCCAATCAGCCCCAGCATTTT. Its protein is CASSYSGAGPNQPQHF.

The chain is built from TRBV5-4 and TRBJ2-5, with 9 bases lining up with TRBD2. The CDR3 extends over 15 amino acids. Germline CDR1 is SGHNT and CDR2 is YYREEE (reference sequence). The trim removed 1 base at V and 2 bases at J, leaving 3 bases unmatched. CDR3 DNA sequence: TGTGCCAGCAGCTTGAAGCGGGAGGTACAAGAGACCCAGTACTTC. Translated, it gives CASSLKREVQETQYF.

This chain links TRBV2 with TRBJ2-5; 7 bases match TRBD1. The V segment lost 3 bases and the J segment 1 base; nucleotides outside the gene matches: 5. The CDR3 has 15 amino acids. Germline CDR1 reads SNHLY; CDR2 reads FYNNEI. The CDR3 loop is CASSDVGTVQETQYF. The CDR3 DNA sequence: TGTGCCAGCAGTGATGTAGGGACAGTCCAAGAGACCCAGTACTTC. Complete variable domain (other parts from reference TRBV2 and TRBJ2-5): EPEVTQTPSHQVTQMGQEVILRCVPISNHLYFYWYRQILGQKVEFLVSFYNNEISEKSEIFDDQFSVERPDGSNFTLKIRSTKLEDSAMYFCASSDVGTVQETQYFGPGTRLLVL.

This clone appeared a single time. The V and J genes are TRBV5-6 and TRBJ2-2, with 7 positions matching TRBD2. CDR1 and CDR2 from the germline V gene are SGHDT and YYEEEE. The CDR3 sequence is 13 residues long. Trimming removed 7 bases from V and 6 bases from J; junction bases left unmatched: 6. The DNA of the CDR3 is TGTGCCAGCCAGCGGGGAGGGGCCGGGGAGCTGTTTTTT. Translation: CASQRGGAGELFF.

The chain links TRBV7-9 to TRBJ2-3, with D possibly TRBD1 on 6 matching bases. CDR1 and CDR2 (germline): SEHNR, FQNEAQ (reference sequence). Trimming removed 5 bases from V and 3 bases from J, with 9 bases in between. The CDR3 consists of 13 residues. CDR3 in amino acids: CASSQGSTDTQYF. As DNA, the CDR3 is TGTGCCAGCAGCCAGGGGAGTACAGATACGCAGTATTTT. The variable domain in full, with the rest retrieved from reference TRBV7-9 and TRBJ2-3, is DTGVSQNPRHKITKRGQNVTFRCDPISEHNRLYWYRQTLGQGPEFLTYFQNEAQLEKSRLLSDRFSAERPKGSFSTLEIQRTEQGDSAMYLCASSQGSTDTQYFGPGTRLTVL.

The rearrangement uses TRBV10-3 and TRBJ2-2; maybe TRBD1 (6 bases). Germline-derived CDR1 and CDR2 are ENHRY and SYGVKD. This CDR3 has 14 residues. V shed 9 bases and J shed 1 base, with 12 bases lying between them. The CDR3 protein is CAIAVQGNTGELFF. CDR3 bases: TGTGCCATAGCGGTACAGGGGAACACCGGGGAGCTGTTTTTT.

The chain joins TRBV11-2 to TRBJ1-3; D gene unclear. The CDR3 is made up of 15 amino acids. Deletions cut 5 bases from V and 4 bases from J, with 15 bases between. Germline V lookup: CDR1 SGHAT, CDR2 FQNNGV. The CDR3 here is CASSRGQSYGNTIYF. DNA of the CDR3: TGTGCCAGCAGCCGGGGTCAGTCTTACGGAAACACCATATATTTT.

V usage is TRBV3-1 (or the pseudogene TRBV3-2) and J usage is TRBJ2-3, with 9 bases lining up with TRBD1. V gave up 6 bases and J gave up 3 bases; unmatched junction bases: 10. The CDR3 loop spans 16 amino acids. Germline CDR1 reads LGHDT; CDR2 reads YNNKEL (reference sequence). The CDR3 reads CASRPSGTGPTDTQYF. The CDR3 region has the DNA TGTGCCAGCAGACCATCCGGGACAGGGCCAACAGATACGCAGTATTTT.

The gene calls are TRBV15 and TRBJ2-7, with 8 bases aligning to TRBD2. Germline V gives CDR1 LNHNV, CDR2 YYDKDF (reference sequence). After removal of 0 bases from V and 2 bases from J, the junction contained 6 bases not matched to a gene. The CDR3 loop spans 16 amino acids. The CDR3 DNA reads TGTGCCACCAGCAGAGATCGGGAGGGACCGACCTACGAGCAGTACTTC. This codes for CATSRDREGPTYEQYF.

The J gene is TRBJ1-1, the V gene TRBV2, with TRBD1 matching 8 bases. Germline loops: CDR1 SNHLY, CDR2 FYNNEI. The CDR3 length is 14 residues. V dropped 7 bases and J dropped 3; count of bases not matched to a gene: 7. The CDR3 coding sequence is TGTGCCAGCATATACGACAGGGGCCACACTGAAGCTTTCTTT. Translation: CASIYDRGHTEAFF.

The chain links TRBV19 to TRBJ2-3, with 14 bases aligning to TRBD2. The V and J ends lost 6 bases and 5 bases, in that order; junction bases with no gene match: 7. Germline V gene sequence: CDR1 LNHDA, CDR2 SQIVND (reference sequence). The CDR3 is made up of 16 amino acids. The CDR3 is CASRTTSGRVGDTQYF. CDR3 nucleotides: TGTGCCAGTAGAACGACTAGCGGGAGGGTAGGAGATACGCAGTATTTT.

The CDR3 DNA is TGTGCCAGCAGTGCCGTAGCCGGGCAGCCCCAGCATTTT. Protein sequence: CASSAVAGQPQHF. V gene TRBV6-2 or TRBV6-3 combines with J gene TRBJ1-5; D gene unclear. The CDR3 loop spans 13 amino acids. The V gene lost 5 bases and the J gene lost 7 bases, with 12 bases spanning the gap. CDR1 is MNHEY, CDR2 SVGEGT, per germline.

This chain links TRBV5-1 with TRBJ1-6; D unresolved. Deletions cut 5 bases from V and 7 bases from J, with 13 bases between. The CDR3 sequence is 14 residues long. Germline loops: CDR1 SGHRS, CDR2 YFSETQ. CDR3 loop: CASRVGEENSPLHF. The CDR3 DNA reads as TGCGCCAGCAGGGTCGGCGAGGAGAATTCACCCCTCCACTTT.

The chain links TRBV28 to TRBJ1-1; no clear D. Germline V CDR1 and CDR2: MDHEN, SYDVKM. CDR3 size: 13 residues. V lost 7 bases, J lost 4 bases, and 13 bases lay in between. The CDR3 region has the DNA TGTGCCAGCATGGTGGAGGGTGTCACTGAAGCTTTCTTT. Residues: CASMVEGVTEAFF.

The chain recombines TRBV7-9 with TRBJ1-1; unclear D gene. V was cut by 5 bases and J by 2 bases, with 6 bases left in between. The CDR3 is 12 residues long. Germline assignment: CDR1 SEHNR and CDR2 FQNEAQ (reference sequence). The CDR3: CASSKSNTEAFF. The CDR3 nucleotides read TGTGCCAGCAGCAAATCTAACACTGAAGCTTTCTTT.

The V gene is TRBV7-2, the J gene TRBJ2-7, with D perhaps matching TRBD2 (6 bases). The CDR3 covers 18 residues. Trimming stripped 4 bases from V and 0 bases from J, with 22 bases between. Germline loops: CDR1 SGHTA, CDR2 FQGNSA. CDR3 protein: CASSSKGAGDFSSYEQYF. The CDR3 DNA reads TGTGCCAGCAGCTCTAAGGGTGCCGGGGACTTCAGCTCCTACGAGCAGTACTTC.